A selection of T cell receptor beta chains follows, all from one sample in a study of CD8 T cells in ankylosing spondylitis. MiXCR, run by TCRdb on the 5' RACE reads, gives a single entry per CDR3 protein. The table has around 340,000 distinct CDR3 sequences, about 14% seen once. The sequencing input was blood, either unsorted or a sorted T cell fraction (not recorded which). These TCRs come from a male donor with ankylosing spondylitis or in good health (not recorded which). Both conserved end residues are part of each CDR3. The order of the fields is V gene, J gene, CDR3 protein.

TRBV9	TRBJ1-2	CASSVVSGANTF
TRBV7-6	TRBJ1-5	CASSLRAGGNNQPQHF
TRBV5-6	TRBJ2-3	CASTHNPGTDTQYF
TRBV5-5	TRBJ2-1	CASSLALADYNEQFF
TRBV5-1	TRBJ2-7	CASSVGTGGLGYEQYF
TRBV29-1	TRBJ2-7	CSVRQREGNEQYF
TRBV5-1	TRBJ1-4	CASSLDSLKLFF
TRBV27	TRBJ1-2	CASGRDRANYGYTF
TRBV10-3	TRBJ2-2	CATFNRDSGRVFF
TRBV18	TRBJ2-1	CASSSGLLSSYNEQFF
TRBV4-2	TRBJ2-1	CASSQDWSPYNEQFF
TRBV10-3	TRBJ2-3	CAISDGLAGLTDTQYF
TRBV6-1	TRBJ1-5	CASSMRQGKDQPQHF
TRBV5-6	TRBJ2-2	CASSPDRGRPGELFF
TRBV6-2/TRBV6-3	TRBJ2-5	CASSYSIGDQETQYF
TRBV5-1	TRBJ1-1	CASSSRGSDTEAFF
TRBV20-1	TRBJ2-1	CSAMTGHEQFF
TRBV5-5	TRBJ2-7	CASTSQAGGPFYEQYF
TRBV11-2	TRBJ2-3	CASSLDRGSGGDTQYF
TRBV6-5	TRBJ1-2	CASSFNSGTGIGGYTF
TRBV20-1	TRBJ2-2	CSGAGGPTGELFF
TRBV12-3/TRBV12-4	TRBJ1-1	CASSFRPKDTEAFF
TRBV10-2	TRBJ1-1	CASSELGLSRGRKNTEAFF
TRBV5-1	TRBJ1-1	CASSLGYEAFF
TRBV12-3/TRBV12-4	TRBJ2-7	CASSEDRGYEQYF
TRBV4-2	TRBJ2-7	CASSRLGGDDYEQYF
TRBV12-3/TRBV12-4	TRBJ1-2	CASSLAGVNGYTF
TRBV5-1	TRBJ2-7	CASSGQASSYEQYF
TRBV27	TRBJ1-1	CASATQNTEAFF
TRBV20-1	TRBJ2-3	CSANPDSTDTQYF
TRBV18	TRBJ1-1	CASSVTGGSTEAFF
TRBV20-1	TRBJ2-2	CSATGTYTGELFF
TRBV5-1	TRBJ1-4	CASSLEPTVEEKLFF
TRBV2	TRBJ2-7	CASAGTVSSYEQYF
TRBV5-1	TRBJ1-6	CASSLGSQNNSPLHF
TRBV5-5	TRBJ1-2	CASSLQTGNYGYTF
TRBV9	TRBJ1-2	CASSPRTGVHYGYTF
TRBV4-1	TRBJ1-3	CASSWGFPGNTIYF
TRBV5-1	TRBJ2-7	CASSPLAGPPYEQYF
TRBV7-9	TRBJ2-7	CASSPNYEQYF
TRBV5-6	TRBJ1-1	CASSFQGYGTEAFF
TRBV7-2	TRBJ2-1	CASSLEGLGYNEQFF
TRBV6-1	TRBJ2-7	CASRLAGVYEQYF
TRBV5-6	TRBJ1-1	CASRQGQLVEAFF
TRBV29-1	TRBJ2-3	CSVASLSSTDTQYF
TRBV5-1	TRBJ2-1	CASSLGQGVDEQFF
TRBV5-1	TRBJ2-7	CASRFWDRALDEQYF
TRBV4-1	TRBJ2-7	CASSQGEWGQSGEQYF
TRBV7-2	TRBJ2-3	CASSLRDRPATQYF
TRBV7-8	TRBJ2-5	CASSFTGTLGETQYF
TRBV10-3	TRBJ2-2	CAIRIKPGQGSTGELFF
TRBV5-1	TRBJ2-2	CASSPRQGGNTGELFF